The T cell receptor beta chain described here comes from a study of beta chain features in type 1 diabetes. Study-level points and caveats: TCRB rearrangement may or may not be influenced by HLA type; here this remained unresolved.

The study reverse transcribed the entire isolated RNA, so it sequenced expressed TCRB transcripts. Sequencing used immunoSEQ multiplex PCR; TCRdb keeps in-frame clones, though not all of them. This sample has 60,000 or so clones, with about 61% found just once. Post-sort purity exceeded 95% for all sorted populations. Germline V gene lookup returns CDR1 SGHTA and CDR2 FQGNSA. The CDR3 runs to 16 residues. J gave up 4 bases and V 1 base, and 9 bases lay outside the gene matches. About this clone: Its antigen is unknown. Other nucleotide sequences in the sample specify the same CDR3.

The V gene is TRBV7-2, the J gene TRBJ1-1, with TRBD1 matching over 7 bases. Sequencing was carried out using Tregs from blood. This receptor was obtained from a woman between 18 and 30 years old in good health. This CDR3 reads CASSLGLGGAGTEAFF. The CDR3 DNA reads as TGTGCCAGCAGCTTAGGATTAGGGGGCGCAGGCACTGAAGCTTTCTTT.